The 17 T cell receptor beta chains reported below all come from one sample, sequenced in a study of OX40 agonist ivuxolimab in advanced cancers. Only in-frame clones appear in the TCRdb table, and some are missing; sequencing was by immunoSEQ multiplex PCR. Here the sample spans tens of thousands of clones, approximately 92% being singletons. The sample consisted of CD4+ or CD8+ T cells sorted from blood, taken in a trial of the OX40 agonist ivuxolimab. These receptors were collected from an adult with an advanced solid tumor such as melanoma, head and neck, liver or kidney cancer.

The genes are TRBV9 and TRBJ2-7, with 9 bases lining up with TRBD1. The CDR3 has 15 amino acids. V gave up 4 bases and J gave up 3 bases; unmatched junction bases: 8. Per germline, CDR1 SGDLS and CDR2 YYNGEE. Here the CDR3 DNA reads TGTGCCAGCAGCCCCGGGACAGGGACATTCTACGAGCAGTACTTC. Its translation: CASSPGTGTFYEQYF.

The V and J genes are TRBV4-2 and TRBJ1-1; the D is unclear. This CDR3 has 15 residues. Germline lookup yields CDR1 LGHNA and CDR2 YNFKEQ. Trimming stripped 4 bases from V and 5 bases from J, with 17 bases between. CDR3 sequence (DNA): TGTGCCAGCAGCCCCCTTTGGGTTTTACGGACTGAAGCTTTCTTT. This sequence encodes CASSPLWVLRTEAFF.

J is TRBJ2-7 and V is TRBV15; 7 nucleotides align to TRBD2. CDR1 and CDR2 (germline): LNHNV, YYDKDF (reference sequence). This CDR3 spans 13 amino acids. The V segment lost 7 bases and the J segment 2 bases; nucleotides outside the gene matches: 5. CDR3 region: CATTSGDTYEQYF. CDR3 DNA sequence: TGTGCCACCACTAGCGGTGATACCTACGAGCAGTACTTC.

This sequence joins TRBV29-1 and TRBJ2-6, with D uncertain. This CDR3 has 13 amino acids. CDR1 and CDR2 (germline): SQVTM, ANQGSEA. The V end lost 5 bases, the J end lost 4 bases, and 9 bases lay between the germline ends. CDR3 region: CSVSEWGANVLTF. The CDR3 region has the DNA TGCAGCGTTTCAGAATGGGGGGCCAACGTCCTGACTTTC. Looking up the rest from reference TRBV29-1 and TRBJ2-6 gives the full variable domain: SAVISQKPSRDICQRGTSLTIQCQVDSQVTMMFWYRQQPGQSLTLIATANQGSEATYESGFVIDKFPISRPNLTFSTLTVSNMSPEDSSIYLCSVSEWGANVLTFGAGSRLTVL.

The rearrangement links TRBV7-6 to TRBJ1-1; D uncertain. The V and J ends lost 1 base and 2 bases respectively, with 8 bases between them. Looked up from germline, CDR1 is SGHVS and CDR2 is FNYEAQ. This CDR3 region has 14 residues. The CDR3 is CASSLVGGNTEAFF. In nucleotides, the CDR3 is TGTGCCAGCAGCTTAGTGGGCGGCAACACTGAAGCTTTCTTT.

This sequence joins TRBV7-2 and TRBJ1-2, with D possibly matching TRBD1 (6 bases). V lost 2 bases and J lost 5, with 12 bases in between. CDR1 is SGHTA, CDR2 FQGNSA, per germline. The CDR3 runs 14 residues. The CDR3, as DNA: TGTGCCAGCAGCTTACGGGGGCAGGGGTATGGCTACACCTTC. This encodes CASSLRGQGYGYTF.

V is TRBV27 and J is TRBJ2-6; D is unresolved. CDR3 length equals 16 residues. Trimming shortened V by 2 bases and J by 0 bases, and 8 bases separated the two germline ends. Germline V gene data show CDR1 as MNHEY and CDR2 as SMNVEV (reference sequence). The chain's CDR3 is CASSLAGSSGANVLTF. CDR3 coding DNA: TGTGCCAGCAGTTTAGCCGGCAGCTCTGGGGCCAACGTCCTGACTTTC.

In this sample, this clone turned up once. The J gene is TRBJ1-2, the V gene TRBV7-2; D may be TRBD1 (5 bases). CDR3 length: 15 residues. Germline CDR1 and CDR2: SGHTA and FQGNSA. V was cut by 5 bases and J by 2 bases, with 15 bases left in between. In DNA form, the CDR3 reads TGTGCCAGCAGCCAAGACGCAGGGCAGAACTATGGCTACACCTTC. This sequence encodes CASSQDAGQNYGYTF.

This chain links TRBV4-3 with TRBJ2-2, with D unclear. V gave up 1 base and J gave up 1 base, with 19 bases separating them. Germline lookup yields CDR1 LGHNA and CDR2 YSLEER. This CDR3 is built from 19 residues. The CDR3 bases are TGCGCCAGCAGCCAAGTACTGAAGTTAAGGGATCAGAACACCGGGGAGCTGTTTTTT. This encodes CASSQVLKLRDQNTGELFF.

The CDR3 here is CASSNRDLDIENIQYF. CDR3 nucleotides: TGTGCCAGCAGCAACCGGGACCTGGATATCGAAAACATTCAGTACTTC. V usage is TRBV13 and J usage is TRBJ2-4; D could derive from TRBD1 or TRBD2 (5 bases each). The germline CDR1 and CDR2 sequences are PRHDT and FYEKMQ (reference sequence). The CDR3 runs to 16 residues. Deletions cut 5 bases from V and 5 bases from J, with 19 bases between.

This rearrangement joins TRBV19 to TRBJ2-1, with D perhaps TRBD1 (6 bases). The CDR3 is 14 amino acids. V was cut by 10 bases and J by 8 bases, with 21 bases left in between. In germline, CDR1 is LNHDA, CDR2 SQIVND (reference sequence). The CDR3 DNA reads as TGTGCCATTGGGGGACACCCCGGTTGGGATGAGCAGTTCTTC. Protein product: CAIGGHPGWDEQFF.

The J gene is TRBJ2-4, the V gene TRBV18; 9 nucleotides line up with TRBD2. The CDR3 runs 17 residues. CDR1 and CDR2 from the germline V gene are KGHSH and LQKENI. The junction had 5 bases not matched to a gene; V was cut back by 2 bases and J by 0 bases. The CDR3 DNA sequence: TGTGCCAGCTCACCAGGCGCGGGAGGGAGAGCCAAAAACATTCAGTACTTC. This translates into CASSPGAGGRAKNIQYF. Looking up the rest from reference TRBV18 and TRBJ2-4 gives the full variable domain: NAGVMQNPRHLVRRRGQEARLRCSPMKGHSHVYWYRQLPEEGLKFMVYLQKENIIDESGMPKERFSAEFPKEGPSILRIQQVVRGDSAAYFCASSPGAGGRAKNIQYFGAGTRLSVL.

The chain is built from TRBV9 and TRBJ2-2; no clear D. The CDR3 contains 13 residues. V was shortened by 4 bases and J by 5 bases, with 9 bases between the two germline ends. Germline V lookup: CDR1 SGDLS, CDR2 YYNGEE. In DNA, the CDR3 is TGTGCCAGCAGCCGAGGTCCGACCGGGGAGCTGTTTTTT. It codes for CASSRGPTGELFF. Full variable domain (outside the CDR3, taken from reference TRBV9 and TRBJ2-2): DSGVTQTPKHLITATGQRVTLRCSPRSGDLSVYWYQQSLDQGLQFLIQYYNGEERAKGNILERFSAQQFPDLHSELNLSSLELGDSALYFCASSRGPTGELFFGEGSRLTVL.

Here the CDR3 DNA reads TGTGCCACCCGGACTACCTACGAGCAGTACTTC. As protein: CATRTTYEQYF. The rearrangement uses TRBV28 and TRBJ2-7; D is possibly TRBD2 (6 bases). With 10 bases removed from V and 2 bases from J, the gap between germline ends came to 9 bases. This CDR3 is 11 amino acids long. The germline V gene encodes CDR1 MDHEN and CDR2 SYDVKM.

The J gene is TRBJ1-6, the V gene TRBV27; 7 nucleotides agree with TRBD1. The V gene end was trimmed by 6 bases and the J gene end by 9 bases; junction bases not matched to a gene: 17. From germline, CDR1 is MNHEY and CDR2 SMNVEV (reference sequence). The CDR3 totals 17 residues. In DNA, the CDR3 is TGTGCCAGCAGCCGTCTAGGGGGCGGGGCGCTTGGTTCACCCCTCCACTTT. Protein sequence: CASSRLGGGALGSPLHF.

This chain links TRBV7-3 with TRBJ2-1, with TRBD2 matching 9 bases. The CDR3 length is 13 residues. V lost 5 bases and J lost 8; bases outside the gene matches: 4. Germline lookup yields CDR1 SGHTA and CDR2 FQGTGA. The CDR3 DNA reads TGTGCCAGCAGCGGGACTAGCCGGGATGAGCAGTTCTTC. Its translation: CASSGTSRDEQFF.

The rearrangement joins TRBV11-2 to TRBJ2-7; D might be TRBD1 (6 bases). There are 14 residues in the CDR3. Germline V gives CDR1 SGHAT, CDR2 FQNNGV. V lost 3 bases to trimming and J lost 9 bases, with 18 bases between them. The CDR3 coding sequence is TGTGCCAGCAGCTTGGGGACAATGGAGGACGTGCAGTACTTC. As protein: CASSLGTMEDVQYF.